Ten or more counts support the clone carrying this T cell receptor beta chain. These data originate in a study of Graves' ophthalmopathy and Graves' hyperthyroidism. Amplified TCR beta CDR3 regions were obtained using RNA transcripts as template. HTBI-primed RT-PCR formed the first round, and a multiplex PCR formed the second. TCRdb reanalysed the multiplex PCR reads using MiXCR and keeps one entry per CDR3 protein. Of 400,000 to 450,000 distinct CDR3 sequences listed, around 21% are singletons. V lost 1 base and J lost 6, with 13 bases in between. This CDR3 region has 14 residues. The sample comprised peripheral blood. The sequence was collected from a young woman with stable Graves' hyperthyroidism. The chain is built from TRBV12-3 or TRBV12-4 and TRBJ2-7; perhaps D is TRBD1 or TRBD2 (5 bases each). Here the CDR3 DNA reads TGTGCCAGCAGTTTAGGGGGGACGGGTTTCGAGCAGTACTTC. It codes for CASSLGGTGFEQYF.